The 21 T cell receptor beta chains reported below all come from one sample, sequenced in a study of CD8 T cells in Susac syndrome. With random hexamers, reverse transcription was performed on roughly 0.5 to 1 ug of RNA. TCRdb re-called the immunoSEQ multiplex PCR reads with MiXCR, one entry per CDR3 protein. The table records about 180,000 distinct CDR3 sequences, 90% to 97% of them present only once. What was sequenced was CD4+ T cells from PBMCs. These TCRs come from a human donor with Susac syndrome.

The CDR3 sequence: CASSIDGGRGNSPLHF. The CDR3 nucleotides read TGTGCCAGTAGTATAGATGGGGGCCGAGGGAATTCACCCCTCCACTTT. The chain couples TRBV19 to TRBJ1-6; perhaps TRBD1 as D (6 bases). The CDR3 runs to 16 residues. Trimming left V 0 bases short and J 7 bases short, with 13 bases between. Germline values: CDR1 LNHDA, CDR2 SQIVND (reference sequence).

This rearrangement joins TRBV10-3 to TRBJ2-3, with D tentatively TRBD1 or TRBD2 (6 bases each). Germline-derived CDR1 and CDR2 are ENHRY and SYGVKD. V was trimmed by 7 bases and J by 8 bases, leaving 19 bases between them. The CDR3 spans 14 residues. The DNA for the CDR3 is TGTGCCATCACCCCAAGGACAGACGGGAGTACGCAGTATTTT. The encoded protein is CAITPRTDGSTQYF.

The genes are TRBV20-1 and TRBJ2-3, with D maybe TRBD1 (6 bases). The germline gives CDR1 DFQATT, CDR2 SNEGSKA (reference sequence). The CDR3 spans 12 residues. The CDR3 spells CSGTIVLDTQYF. CDR3 sequence (DNA): TGCTCCGGGACAATAGTCCTAGATACGCAGTATTTT.

The rearrangement uses TRBV20-1 and TRBJ2-4, with 10 bases identical to TRBD2. The germline CDR1 and CDR2 sequences are DFQATT and SNEGSKA (reference sequence). The CDR3 extends over 20 amino acids. Losses at the gene ends were 1 base for V and 1 base for J; bases not matched to a gene: 16. CDR3: CSARVEIAGGIDLAKNIQYF. CDR3 in DNA: TGCAGTGCTAGAGTTGAAATAGCGGGGGGAATTGATCTCGCCAAAAACATTCAGTACTTC.

The chain couples TRBV19 to TRBJ2-1, with TRBD2 as a possible D gene (6 bases). The CDR3 is 14 amino acids. Germline-derived CDR1 and CDR2 are LNHDA and SQIVND (reference sequence). With 5 bases removed from V and 10 bases from J, the gap between germline ends came to 18 bases. The CDR3 sequence is CASSSPGGRGEQFF. The CDR3 nucleotides read TGTGCCAGTAGTTCCCCCGGGGGACGCGGCGAGCAGTTCTTC.

The chain joins TRBV19 to TRBJ2-1, with 7 bases fitting TRBD2. The CDR3 contains 14 residues. The ends lost 5 bases at V and 3 bases at J; junction bases unmatched: 4. In germline, CDR1 is LNHDA, CDR2 SQIVND (reference sequence). CDR3 protein: CASSALAVYNEQFF. CDR3 in DNA: TGTGCCAGTAGTGCTCTAGCGGTCTACAATGAGCAGTTCTTC.

The chain carries TRBV18 and TRBJ2-3; TRBD1 aligns across 9 bases. The CDR3 sequence is 13 residues long. Germline V lookup: CDR1 KGHSH, CDR2 LQKENI. Losses at the gene ends were 3 bases for V and 5 bases for J; bases not matched to a gene: 0. The CDR3 nucleotides read TGTGCCAGCTCACCGGGACAGGGAGATACGCAGTATTTT. This encodes CASSPGQGDTQYF. The complete variable domain, with remaining parts taken from reference TRBV18 and TRBJ2-3, reads NAGVMQNPRHLVRRRGQEARLRCSPMKGHSHVYWYRQLPEEGLKFMVYLQKENIIDESGMPKERFSAEFPKEGPSILRIQQVVRGDSAAYFCASSPGQGDTQYFGPGTRLTVL.

The CDR3 DNA is TGTGCCAGCAGCGTAGCCGCAGGGCACTATGGCTACACCTTC. This sequence encodes CASSVAAGHYGYTF. The chain employs TRBV9 and TRBJ1-2; D possibly corresponds to TRBD1 (5 bases). The CDR3 runs 14 residues. V lost 0 bases to trimming and J lost 3 bases, with 9 bases between them. From germline, CDR1 is SGDLS and CDR2 YYNGEE.

The V and J genes are TRBV30 and TRBJ1-2, with D possibly TRBD1 on 6 matching bases. The CDR3 spans 14 residues. V lost 5 bases, J lost 7 bases, and 20 bases lay in between. Germline lookup yields CDR1 GTSNPN and CDR2 SVGIG (reference sequence). DNA of the CDR3: TGTGCCTGGGTACTCTACACAGGGACTGGTGGCTACACCTTC. As protein: CAWVLYTGTGGYTF.

This chain links TRBV28 with TRBJ2-3; maybe TRBD1 (5 bases). V shed 1 base and J shed 3 bases, with 29 bases lying between them. From germline, CDR1 is MDHEN and CDR2 SYDVKM. The length of the CDR3 is 21 residues. The CDR3 here is CASSLLSIATGVQLRTDTQYF. The DNA of the CDR3 is TGTGCCAGCAGTTTATTGTCCATCGCAACAGGCGTACAGCTACGGACAGATACGCAGTATTTT. The whole variable domain, remainder taken from reference TRBV28 and TRBJ2-3, is DVKVTQSSRYLVKRTGEKVFLECVQDMDHENMFWYRQDPGLGLRLIYFSYDVKMKEKGDIPEGYSVSREKKERFSLILESASTNQTSMYLCASSLLSIATGVQLRTDTQYFGPGTRLTVL.

The chain combines TRBV6-6 with TRBJ2-6; D is undetermined. The length of the CDR3 is 12 residues. CDR1 is MNHNY and CDR2 is SVGAGI in the germline V gene (reference sequence). Deletions cut 11 bases from V and 1 base from J, with 6 bases between. As DNA, the CDR3 is TGTGCCGGCAAATCTGGGGCCAACGTCCTGACTTTC. It encodes CAGKSGANVLTF.

The chain has TRBV7-8 and TRBJ2-7; D remains unclear. This CDR3 is 14 amino acids long. Germline V CDR1 and CDR2: SGHVS, FQNEAQ. Trimming pared 10 bases from V and 0 bases from J, leaving 16 bases between. The CDR3 DNA follows: TGTGCCACGTCCCCGGGTCCTAGCTCCTACGAGCAGTACTTC. Encoded protein: CATSPGPSSYEQYF.

This rearrangement joins TRBV7-9 to TRBJ2-6; the D gene could be TRBD1 or TRBD2 (5 bases each). CDR1 is SEHNR and CDR2 is FQNEAQ in the germline V gene (reference sequence). Trimming cost V 8 bases and J 2 bases, with 10 bases left between them. The CDR3 covers 14 residues. The CDR3 DNA is TGTGCCAGCGGGACGTCAACTGGGGCCAACGTCCTGACTTTC. Translated: CASGTSTGANVLTF.

CDR3 sequence: CASSFFTDTQYF. DNA for the CDR3: TGTGCCAGCAGCTTTTTCACAGATACGCAGTATTTT. The chain uses TRBV7-2 and TRBJ2-3; D remains ambiguous. V dropped 3 bases and J dropped 2 bases, with 3 bases sitting between them. Germline lookup yields CDR1 SGHTA and CDR2 FQGNSA. CDR3 size: 12 residues.

A remark on this clonotype: At one of its ends the junction is not consistent with the germline gene, which may arise from a read error. The chain carries TRBV20-1 and TRBJ1-5; TRBD1 is a possible D gene (5 bases). The CDR3 has 14 residues. CDR1 DFQATT and CDR2 SNEGSKA come from the germline V gene (reference sequence). CDR3 amino acids: CSARDSFANQPQHF. In nucleotides, the CDR3 is TGCAGCGCTAGGGACTCTTTCGCGAATCAGCCCCAGCATTTT.

The chain links TRBV12-3 or TRBV12-4 to TRBJ2-7, with D possibly TRBD2 on 5 matching bases. CDR3 length: 12 amino acids. V was pared by 5 bases and J by 5 bases, with 10 bases between. CDR3 region: CASSKGVHEQYV. DNA for the CDR3: TGTGCCAGCAGTAAGGGAGTCCACGAGCAGTACGTC.

The chain carries TRBV12-3 or TRBV12-4 and TRBJ1-5, with D possibly matching TRBD1 (5 bases). The CDR3 consists of 14 residues. Trimming took 2 bases from V and 6 from J, leaving 11 bases between them. As DNA, the CDR3 is TGTGCCAGCAGTTTATTCAGGGTCGGTCAGCCCCAGCATTTT. The encoded protein is CASSLFRVGQPQHF.

The chain couples TRBV14 to TRBJ2-1; D gene ambiguous. Germline lookup yields CDR1 SGHDN and CDR2 FVKESK. V was pared by 6 bases and J by 5 bases, with 11 bases between. This CDR3 is built from 13 residues. Here the CDR3 reads CASRPTRNNEQFF. In nucleotides, the CDR3 is TGTGCCAGCAGGCCGACCCGAAACAATGAGCAGTTCTTC.

This chain links TRBV15 with TRBJ2-7; the match to TRBD1 covers 8 bases. Germline CDR1 and CDR2: LNHNV and YYDKDF (reference sequence). The length of the CDR3 is 15 residues. The V gene end was trimmed by 8 bases and the J gene end by 6 bases; junction bases not matched to a gene: 15. The CDR3 region is CATAVPGQVGGEQYF. The DNA of the CDR3 is TGTGCCACCGCGGTTCCGGGACAGGTGGGAGGCGAGCAGTACTTC.

This chain links TRBV4-2 with TRBJ2-1; unclear D gene. Germline V gene sequence: CDR1 LGHNA, CDR2 YNFKEQ. The CDR3 runs to 14 residues. Trimming removed 0 bases at V and 6 bases at J, with 9 bases between. The CDR3 protein is CASSQDGTGNEQFF. Here the CDR3 DNA reads TGTGCCAGCAGCCAAGACGGTACGGGCAATGAGCAGTTCTTC.

This clonotype was counted a single time. This chain uses TRBV6-6 with TRBJ2-3; the D gene is possibly TRBD1 (5 bases). V lost 10 bases and J 1 base, leaving 12 bases between the germline ends. The germline gives CDR1 MNHNY, CDR2 SVGAGI (reference sequence). This CDR3 region has 13 residues. The CDR3 DNA reads as TGTGCCACCAGAGAGACAGGCACAGATACGCAGTATTTT. Translated: CATRETGTDTQYF.